The 25 T cell receptor beta chains below all came from one sample that was sequenced in a study of T cells in Graves' hyperthyroidism and ophthalmopathy. From RNA transcripts, TCR beta CDR3 regions were amplified. TCR CDR3 regions were first amplified by RT-PCR with HTBI primers. Via MiXCR, TCRdb re-called the multiplex PCR reads, giving one row per CDR3 protein. The sample has around 420,000 distinct CDR3 sequences, approximately 15% seen once. What was sequenced was blood. These receptors came from a woman under 30 with Graves' hyperthyroidism.

This clonotype was counted between two and nine times. The chain has TRBV19 and TRBJ1-4; D remains ambiguous. Germline V gene sequence: CDR1 LNHDA, CDR2 SQIVND (reference sequence). This CDR3 has 16 residues. Trimming left V 3 bases short and J 3 bases short, with 14 bases between. The CDR3 loop is CASSIGSAGANEKLFF. In DNA, the CDR3 is TGTGCCAGTAGTATCGGATCAGCCGGGGCTAATGAAAAACTGTTTTTT.

This clonotype was seen at least ten times. The rearrangement uses TRBV18 and TRBJ1-1, with D perhaps TRBD1 (6 bases). The CDR3 is 14 amino acids. The ends were cut back, 0 bases at V and 4 bases at J, with 9 bases in the middle. Germline-derived CDR1 and CDR2 are KGHSH and LQKENI. CDR3 region: CASSPPGAVTEAFF. The CDR3 nucleotides are TGTGCCAGCTCACCACCGGGGGCCGTCACTGAAGCTTTCTTT.

This clonotype has ten or more counts. The V and J genes are TRBV20-1 and TRBJ2-7; D is uncertain. This CDR3 spans 14 amino acids. Trimming took 0 bases from V and 0 from J, leaving 9 bases between them. CDR1 and CDR2 from the germline V gene are DFQATT and SNEGSKA (reference sequence). Written as DNA, the CDR3 is TGCAGTGCTAGAGATTGGGCAGGCTCCTACGAGCAGTACTTC. Its translation is CSARDWAGSYEQYF.

In its sample, this clonotype was seen many times. The CDR3 loop is CASSRTDEGNEQFF. The CDR3 region has the DNA TGTGCCAGCTCCCGGACAGACGAGGGGAATGAGCAGTTCTTC. This chain uses TRBV27 with TRBJ2-1; D perhaps matches TRBD1 (6 bases). This CDR3 is 14 amino acids long. Germline assignment: CDR1 MNHEY and CDR2 SMNVEV (reference sequence). The germline V and J ends were trimmed by 8 bases and 7 bases, with 18 bases remaining between them.

The chain uses TRBV5-1 and TRBJ1-6; no definite D call. CDR1 is SGHRS and CDR2 is YFSETQ in the germline V gene. The CDR3 sequence is 15 residues long. V lost 4 bases, J lost 5 bases, and 13 bases lay in between. The CDR3, as DNA: TGCGCCAGCAGCCCACACGTCGTGGATAATTCACCCCTCCACTTT. It encodes CASSPHVVDNSPLHF.

This clonotype was seen at least ten times. V is TRBV30 and J is TRBJ1-2; tentative D call: TRBD1 (5 bases). Germline-derived CDR1 and CDR2 are GTSNPN and SVGIG (reference sequence). The V and J ends lost 8 bases and 0 bases respectively, with 13 bases between them. The CDR3 totals 13 residues. This chain's CDR3 is CAGTTASNYGYTF. The CDR3, as DNA: TGTGCCGGCACGACAGCGTCTAACTATGGCTACACCTTC. Full variable domain (remainder filled in from reference TRBV30 and TRBJ1-2): SQTIHQWPATLVQPVGSPLSLECTVEGTSNPNLYWYRQAAGRGLQLLFYSVGIGQISSEVPQNLSASRPQDRQFILSSKKLLLSDSGFYLCAGTTASNYGYTFGSGTRLTVV.

This clonotype was counted only a few times. The chain is built from TRBV7-3 and TRBJ2-5; possible D gene TRBD2, 6 bases. The CDR3 is made up of 14 amino acids. Germline-derived CDR1 and CDR2 are SGHTA and FQGTGA. Deletions cut 5 bases from V and 5 bases from J, with 15 bases between. Here the CDR3 reads CASSPTRVGETQYF. DNA of the CDR3: TGTGCCAGCAGCCCGACTAGGGTTGGGGAGACCCAGTACTTC.

This clonotype was counted at least ten times. This chain uses TRBV13 with TRBJ2-7, with D perhaps given as TRBD1 or TRBD2 (5 bases each). Trimming cost V 5 bases and J 1 base, with 15 bases left between them. CDR1 and CDR2 from the germline V gene are PRHDT and FYEKMQ (reference sequence). This CDR3 region has 15 residues. The CDR3 sequence: CASSAGDLASYEQYF. CDR3 nucleotides: TGTGCCAGCAGCGCCGGGGACCTTGCATCCTACGAGCAGTACTTC.

This clonotype was counted at least ten times. V usage is TRBV3-1 and J usage is TRBJ2-7, with a weak D call TRBD1 (5 bases). Germline CDR1 reads LGHDT; CDR2 reads YNNKEL (reference sequence). The CDR3 has 14 residues. Trimming shortened V by 2 bases and J by 2 bases, and 10 bases separated the two germline ends. CDR3 sequence reads: CASSQFDSTYEQYF. Written as DNA, the CDR3 is TGTGCCAGCAGCCAATTTGACAGCACCTACGAGCAGTACTTC.

The rearrangement links TRBV20-1 to TRBJ2-3; 7 nucleotides line up with TRBD2. There are 15 residues in the CDR3. CDR1 and CDR2 from the germline V gene are DFQATT and SNEGSKA (reference sequence). V lost 0 bases, J lost 2 bases, and 5 bases stayed unmatched. The CDR3 sequence: CSAREPAGFTDTQYF. In DNA, the CDR3 is TGCAGTGCTAGAGAACCAGCGGGGTTCACAGATACGCAGTATTTT.

The sample holds many counts of this clonotype. The chain recombines TRBV28 with TRBJ1-2; D gene unclear. From germline, CDR1 is MDHEN and CDR2 SYDVKM. This CDR3 is built from 15 residues. The germline V and J ends were trimmed by 8 bases and 8 bases, with 24 bases remaining between them. For the CDR3, the DNA is TGTGCCAGCGCGAACCGTGTAGGCGGCGAGAGCGGCTACACCTTC. Protein sequence: CASANRVGGESGYTF.

This clonotype was counted a few times. The chain uses TRBV20-1 and TRBJ2-5, with D possibly being TRBD1 (5 bases). CDR3 length equals 13 residues. V was clipped by 2 bases and J by 3 bases, with 10 bases between them. Germline-derived CDR1 and CDR2 are DFQATT and SNEGSKA (reference sequence). CDR3 sequence: CSARPLGEETQYF. In DNA, the CDR3 is TGCAGTGCTAGACCCCTAGGGGAAGAGACCCAGTACTTC.

The chain uses TRBV25-1 and TRBJ1-1; unclear D gene. Germline lookup yields CDR1 MGHDK and CDR2 SYGVNS. Trimming left V 7 bases short and J 1 base short, with 16 bases between. The CDR3 loop spans 15 amino acids. The CDR3 protein is CASMPKGEGNTEAFF. The CDR3 nucleotides are TGTGCCAGCATGCCGAAGGGCGAGGGGAACACTGAAGCTTTCTTT.

The chain joins TRBV20-1 to TRBJ2-2, with D tentatively TRBD2 (5 bases). The germline gives CDR1 DFQATT, CDR2 SNEGSKA (reference sequence). The CDR3 is 13 residues long. The V and J ends lost 4 bases and 3 bases respectively, with 9 bases between them. CDR3 nucleotides: TGCAGTGCTATCAGGAGGTACACCGGGGAGCTGTTTTTT. Amino acid sequence: CSAIRRYTGELFF.

For this clonotype: A much larger clone differs by one base, so this may be a read error. The rearrangement uses TRBV5-1 and TRBJ1-4; D might be TRBD1 (5 bases). The length of the CDR3 is 15 residues. Germline CDR1 is SGHRS and CDR2 is YFSETQ. This CDR3 reads CAGSLSGGSNEKLFF. CDR3 nucleotide sequence: TGCGCCGGCAGCTTGTCCGGGGGTTCTAATGAAAAACTGTTTTTT.

The chain has TRBV7-9 and TRBJ2-6; D ambiguous. CDR3 length equals 14 residues. Trimming pared 8 bases from V and 0 bases from J, leaving 8 bases between. The V gene's germline CDR1 is SEHNR and CDR2 FQNEAQ (reference sequence). The CDR3 DNA sequence: TGTGCCAGCCAGTTCGACTCTGGGGCCAACGTCCTGACTTTC. It translates to CASQFDSGANVLTF.

Ten or more counts support this clonotype. J is TRBJ1-2 and V is TRBV6-2 or TRBV6-3; 7 bases align to TRBD1. Germline CDR1 MNHEY, CDR2 SVGEGT. Losses at the gene ends were 2 bases for V and 7 bases for J; bases not matched to a gene: 1. The CDR3 has 12 amino acids. The CDR3 loop is CASSYRDSGYTF. In DNA form, the CDR3 reads TGTGCCAGCAGTTACCGGGACAGTGGCTACACCTTC.

This clonotype has at least ten counts. The chain is built from TRBV5-1 and TRBJ1-6, with D hard to call. Per germline, CDR1 SGHRS and CDR2 YFSETQ. The CDR3 totals 15 residues. The V gene lost 2 bases and the J gene lost 8 bases, with 14 bases spanning the gap. The CDR3 DNA reads as TGCGCCAGCAGCTTATCTGGCCCCTACTATTCACCCCTCCACTTT. Translating it yields CASSLSGPYYSPLHF. The variable domain in full, completed from reference TRBV5-1 and TRBJ1-6, reads KAGVTQTPRYLIKTRGQQVTLSCSPISGHRSVSWYQQTPGQGLQFLFEYFSETQRNKGNFPGRFSGRQFSNSRSEMNVSTLELGDSALYLCASSLSGPYYSPLHFGNGTRLTVT.

The chain links TRBV4-1 to TRBJ1-4; D is possibly TRBD1 (5 bases). Germline V gives CDR1 MGHRA, CDR2 YSYEKL. CDR3 length: 17 residues. Trimming stripped 1 base from V and 3 bases from J, with 15 bases between. CDR3 sequence (DNA): TGCGCCAGCAGCCAAGTCGGAAGGGACGGGGCTAATGAAAAACTGTTTTTT. Amino acids: CASSQVGRDGANEKLFF.

This clonotype was observed a few times. V gene TRBV4-2 combines with J gene TRBJ2-1; the D is unclear. Germline CDR1 LGHNA, CDR2 YNFKEQ. This CDR3 is built from 11 residues. Deletions cut 5 bases from V and 8 bases from J, with 7 bases between. The CDR3 reads CASSSDHEQFF. CDR3 nucleotide sequence: TGTGCCAGCAGCTCCGACCATGAGCAGTTCTTC.

The genes are TRBV4-1 and TRBJ1-1; D is unresolved. V was pared by 0 bases and J by 5 bases, with 7 bases between. CDR3 length equals 13 residues. CDR1 and CDR2 from the germline V gene are MGHRA and YSYEKL. CDR3 sequence reads: CASSQDEGTEAFF. The CDR3 region has the DNA TGCGCCAGCAGCCAAGATGAAGGGACTGAAGCTTTCTTT.

This clonotype was recorded at least ten times. The chain joins TRBV4-1 to TRBJ1-4; D is unresolved. The V gene's germline CDR1 is MGHRA and CDR2 YSYEKL. V was cut by 0 bases and J by 0 bases, with 11 bases left in between. The CDR3 consists of 17 residues. The CDR3 protein is CASSQDWLHPTNEKLFF. The CDR3 nucleotides are TGCGCCAGCAGCCAAGATTGGCTGCACCCAACTAATGAAAAACTGTTTTTT.

This clonotype was observed a few times. This may be a read error: a much more frequent sequence differs by one nucleotide. V gene TRBV6-1 combines with J gene TRBJ2-3; 10 bases line up with TRBD1. V shed 10 bases, J shed 6 bases, and the junction held 13 bases outside the gene matches. This CDR3 region has 15 residues. The germline V gene has CDR1 MNHNS and CDR2 SASEGT. This CDR3 is CANKPDRGRSDTQYF. The CDR3 bases are TGTGCCAACAAACCGGACAGGGGGAGGTCTGATACGCAGTATTTT.

To note about this clonotype: A much larger clone differs by one base, so this may be a read error. This chain links TRBV28 with TRBJ2-1, with D possibly TRBD1 on 6 matching bases. The CDR3 contains 13 residues. CDR1 is MDHEN and CDR2 is SYDVKM in the germline V gene. CDR3 coding DNA: TGTGCCAACAGTTTGCAACAGGGCAATGAGCAGTTCTTC. It yields the protein CANSLQQGNEQFF.

This clonotype occurred a few times. The chain combines TRBV20-1 with TRBJ2-5; 7 nucleotides agree with TRBD2. CDR1 and CDR2 (germline): DFQATT, SNEGSKA (reference sequence). This CDR3 region has 16 residues. V dropped 5 bases and J dropped 2; count of bases not matched to a gene: 14. CDR3 loop: CSALSSLARVQETQYF. The CDR3 DNA follows: TGCAGTGCTCTCAGTTCACTAGCGAGAGTTCAAGAGACCCAGTACTTC.